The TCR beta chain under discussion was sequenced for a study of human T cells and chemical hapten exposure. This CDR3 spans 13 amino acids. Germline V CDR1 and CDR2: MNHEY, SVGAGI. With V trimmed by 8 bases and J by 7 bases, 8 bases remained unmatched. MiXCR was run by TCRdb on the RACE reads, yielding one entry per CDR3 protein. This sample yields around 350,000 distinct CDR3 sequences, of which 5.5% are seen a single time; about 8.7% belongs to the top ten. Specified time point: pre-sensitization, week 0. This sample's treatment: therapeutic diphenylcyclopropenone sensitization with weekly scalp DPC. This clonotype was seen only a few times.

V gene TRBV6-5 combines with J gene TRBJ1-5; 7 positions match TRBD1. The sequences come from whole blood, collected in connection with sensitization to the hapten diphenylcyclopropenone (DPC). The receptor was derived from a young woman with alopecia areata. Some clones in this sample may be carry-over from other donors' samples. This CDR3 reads CASSDRVGQPQHF. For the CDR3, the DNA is TGTGCCAGCTCCGACAGGGTCGGGCAGCCCCAGCATTTT.